This T cell receptor (beta chain) was found in a study of T cell changes during pregnancy in multiple sclerosis. Using immunoSEQ multiplex PCR, the repertoire was profiled, and TCRdb retains in-frame clones only, with some absent. The sample carries 40,000 to 50,000 clones, 93% recorded once. The junction had 5 bases not matched to a gene; V was cut back by 5 bases and J by 3 bases. Germline V CDR1 and CDR2: LNHDA, SQIVND (reference sequence). There are 14 residues in the CDR3. The sequence came from a female donor with multiple sclerosis, enrolled in a pregnancy study. Sequences were derived from CD8+ T cells from peripheral blood mononuclear cells, sampled after pregnancy. J is TRBJ1-2 and V is TRBV19; 8 bases match TRBD1. CDR3: CASSSGGMDYGYTF. The CDR3, as DNA: TGTGCCAGTAGTTCAGGGGGCATGGACTATGGCTACACCTTC.